This T cell receptor (beta chain) was captured in a study of vaccination and CD4 T cells after COVID-19. Study overall: Controls had a CEFX pool, an HIV-1 Nef pool, or no peptide added. Study-level results: A median of around 90% of reactive clones, in convalescent patients, became evident only post-vaccination.

With the Oncomine TCR Beta short-read assay, DNA from cultured CD4+ T cells was sequenced. TCRdb fed the PCR reads into MiXCR, producing one record per CDR3 protein. The table has about 16,000 distinct CDR3 sequences, roughly half seen once. The treatment: roughly 10-day PBMC culture with coronavirus spike peptide pools or control peptides (ViraFEST assay). Cultures used around 2 million PBMCs per well, around 11 IU/ml IL-2 and about 10 ug/ml peptides. When approximately ten days of culture had elapsed, CD4+ T cells were isolated by negative selection. V was pared by 2 bases and J by 2 bases, with 6 bases of the junction left unmatched. Germline CDR1 MNHEY, CDR2 SVGEGT. The CDR3 consists of 16 residues. Remarks on this clonotype: Its target is unknown.

This receptor was identified in a human donor who had recovered from COVID-19. V is TRBV6-2 or TRBV6-3 and J is TRBJ1-5; 7 bases agree with TRBD1. Sequenced material: CD4+ T cells from blood, cultured in vitro. CDR3 protein: CASSYGGGDGNQPQHF. CDR3 nucleotides: TGTGCCAGCAGTTACGGAGGGGGCGACGGCAATCAGCCCCAGCATTTT.